Included here is one T cell receptor beta chain sequence, with context. The data originate from a study of blood T cells in healthy people across ages. The V and J ends lost 0 bases and 3 bases, in that order; junction bases with no gene match: 5. Germline V gene lookup returns CDR1 SQVTM and CDR2 ANQGSEA. The CDR3 covers 15 residues. Primers used in a second PCR of roughly 6 to 12 cycles were a sample-barcoded 5' primer and a J-beta primer mix. In TCRdb, the 5' RACE reads were re-called with MiXCR into one record per CDR3 protein. The sample has hundreds of thousands of distinct CDR3 sequences, 20% to 30% seen once; the top ten hold approximately 8.7%. The same specimen was also included in a second study, on T cells of mothers and their children.

Sequenced input: blood. The TCR originated in a boy aged 5-17 years in good health. This chain connects TRBV29-1 to TRBJ2-7, with 10 bases aligning to TRBD1. This CDR3 reads CSVEDVGTGVYEQYF. DNA of the CDR3: TGCAGCGTTGAAGATGTAGGGACAGGGGTCTACGAGCAGTACTTC.